The 7 T cell receptor beta chains listed next were all sequenced from one sample in a study of a mutant IDH1 vaccine in newly diagnosed glioma. Time point indicated: week 47, end of study. Every single dose of the vaccine, 300 ug of mutant IDH1 20-mer peptide, came with topical imiquimod. Generated by immunoSEQ multiplex PCR, the TCRdb table keeps only in-frame clones and is missing some. Of tens of thousands of clones listed, less than 90% are singletons. Antigens of these TCRs are unknown. Here the sequenced sample was PBMCs, taken from a glioma patient whose treatment included an IDH1 peptide vaccine. The receptor source for this set is a man younger than 40 with glioma.

The CDR3 DNA follows: TGTGCCAGCAGTGAGCGGGGGAGCACAGATACGCAGTATTTT. This encodes CASSERGSTDTQYF. The chain employs TRBV6-4 and TRBJ2-3; 7 bases map to TRBD2. CDR1 and CDR2 from the germline V gene are MRHNA and SNTAGT. Trimming cost V 3 bases and J 0 bases; bases outside gene matches: 0. The CDR3 is 14 residues long.

The chain uses TRBV11-2 and TRBJ1-5; maybe TRBD1 (6 bases). The CDR3 runs to 16 residues. The germline V gene encodes CDR1 SGHAT and CDR2 FQNNGV. V lost 4 bases to trimming and J lost 2 bases, with 15 bases between them. The DNA for the CDR3 is TGTGCCAGCAGCTCCGGAGGGGGGGCGGGCAATCAGCCCCAGCATTTT. This sequence encodes CASSSGGGAGNQPQHF.

For the CDR3, the DNA is TGCGCCAGCAGCCAAGAATTTGACAGGGATCGTGAAAAACTGTTTTTT. As protein: CASSQEFDRDREKLFF. The rearrangement joins TRBV4-1 to TRBJ1-4; 7 nucleotides align to TRBD1. J gave up 7 bases and V 0 bases, and 8 bases lay outside the gene matches. The CDR3 contains 16 residues. Germline V gene sequence: CDR1 MGHRA, CDR2 YSYEKL.

The chain combines TRBV11-2 with TRBJ1-1; D perhaps matches TRBD1 (5 bases). The CDR3 is made up of 15 amino acids. Trimming removed 0 bases at V and 5 bases at J, with 13 bases between. The germline V gene has CDR1 SGHAT and CDR2 FQNNGV. Here the CDR3 DNA reads TGTGCCAGCAGCTTAGATAGTCTCTGGGGGACTGAAGCTTTCTTT. Its protein product is CASSLDSLWGTEAFF.

The chain combines TRBV13 with TRBJ2-1; D uncertain. This CDR3 spans 13 amino acids. Germline V CDR1 and CDR2: PRHDT, FYEKMQ (reference sequence). V lost 3 bases to trimming and J lost 1 base, with 4 bases between them. The CDR3 DNA reads as TGTGCCAGCAGCTTCGGATCCTACAATGAGCAGTTCTTC. This gives the protein CASSFGSYNEQFF.

The chain couples TRBV19 to TRBJ1-5, with a tentative D call TRBD1 (6 bases). Trimming pared 4 bases from V and 2 bases from J, leaving 6 bases between. The CDR3 contains 13 residues. Germline V lookup: CDR1 LNHDA, CDR2 SQIVND (reference sequence). Here the CDR3 reads CASSRQGNQPQHF. DNA of the CDR3: TGTGCCAGTAGTAGACAGGGCAATCAGCCCCAGCATTTT.

J is TRBJ2-5 and V is TRBV29-1; D is perhaps TRBD1 or TRBD2 (5 bases each). Germline V lookup: CDR1 SQVTM, CDR2 ANQGSEA. Trimming cost V 3 bases and J 3 bases, with 8 bases left between them. The CDR3 sequence is 12 residues long. This CDR3 is CSVEGREETQYF. CDR3 DNA sequence: TGCAGCGTTGAGGGGCGGGAAGAGACCCAGTACTTC.